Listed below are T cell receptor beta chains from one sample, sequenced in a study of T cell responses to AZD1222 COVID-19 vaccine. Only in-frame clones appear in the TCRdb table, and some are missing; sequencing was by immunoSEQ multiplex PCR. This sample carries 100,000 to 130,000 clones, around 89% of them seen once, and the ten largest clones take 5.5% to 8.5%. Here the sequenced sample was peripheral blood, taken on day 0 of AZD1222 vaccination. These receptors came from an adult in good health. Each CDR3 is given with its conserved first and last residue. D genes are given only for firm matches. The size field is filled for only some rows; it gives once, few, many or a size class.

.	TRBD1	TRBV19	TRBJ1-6	CASGRLGQGLPSPLHF	TGTGCCAGTGGCAGACTCGGACAGGGGTTACCTTCACCCCTCCACTTT
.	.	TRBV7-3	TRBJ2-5	CASSLISQETQYF	TGTGCCAGCAGCTTGATCAGCCAAGAGACCCAGTACTTC
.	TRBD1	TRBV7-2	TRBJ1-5	CASMDRVGNQPQHF	TGTGCCAGCATGGACAGGGTTGGCAATCAGCCCCAGCATTTT
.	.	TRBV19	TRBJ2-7	CASMGGTGSSYEQYF	TGTGCCAGTATGGGGGGGACAGGCTCCTCCTACGAGCAGTACTTC
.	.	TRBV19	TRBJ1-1	CASRPLPGIGNTEAFF	TGTGCCAGTAGACCTCTCCCAGGGATTGGGAACACTGAAGCTTTCTTT
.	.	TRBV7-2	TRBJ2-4	CASSPGGSNIQYF	TGTGCCAGCAGCCCCGGGGGTTCGAACATTCAGTACTTC
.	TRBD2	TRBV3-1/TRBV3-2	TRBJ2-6	CASSRMGTSGIPGGANVLTF	TGTGCCAGCAGCCGAATGGGGACTAGCGGGATCCCGGGTGGGGCCAACGTCCTGACTTTC
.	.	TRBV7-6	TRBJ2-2	CASSERTPRGTGELFF	TGTGCCAGCAGCGAGCGGACCCCTCGGGGCACCGGGGAGCTGTTTTTT
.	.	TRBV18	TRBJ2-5	CASSPQVPQETQYF	TGTGCCAGCTCACCACAGGTACCTCAAGAGACCCAGTACTTC
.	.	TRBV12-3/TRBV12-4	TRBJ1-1	CATRAGWNTEAFF	TGTGCCACGAGAGCGGGATGGAACACTGAAGCTTTCTTT
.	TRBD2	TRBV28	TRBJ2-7	CASSSSGKDGSNYEQYF	TGTGCCAGCAGTTCTAGCGGGAAAGATGGTAGTAACTACGAGCAGTACTTC
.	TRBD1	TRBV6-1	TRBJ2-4	CASSEQGQGVAKNIQYF	TGTGCCAGCAGTGAACAGGGACAGGGGGTTGCCAAAAACATTCAGTACTTC
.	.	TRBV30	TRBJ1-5	CAWSGQNSNQPQHF	TGTGCCTGGAGTGGGCAGAATAGCAATCAGCCCCAGCATTTT
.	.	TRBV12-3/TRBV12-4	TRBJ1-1	CASSFSRVTEAFF	TGTGCCAGCAGTTTCTCCAGGGTCACTGAAGCTTTCTTT
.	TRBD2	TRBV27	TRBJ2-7	CASSASSGSLPGEQYF	TGTGCCAGCAGTGCCTCTAGCGGGAGCCTCCCAGGGGAGCAGTACTTC
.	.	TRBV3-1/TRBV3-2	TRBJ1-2	CASSQGRGAKGYTF	TGTGCCAGCAGCCAAGGACGGGGGGCGAAGGGCTACACCTTC
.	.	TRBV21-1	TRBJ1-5	CASKRDRASRSPQHF	TGTGCCAGCAAGAGAGACAGGGCGTCTCGTTCGCCCCAGCATTTT
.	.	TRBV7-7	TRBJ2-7	CASSLEGGYEQYF	TGTGCCAGCAGCTTAGAGGGGGGCTACGAGCAGTACTTC
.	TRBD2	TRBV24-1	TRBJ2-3	CATSDFLGGGPDTQYF	TGTGCCACCAGTGATTTCCTAGGCGGGGGGCCAGATACGCAGTATTTT
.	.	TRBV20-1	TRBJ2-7	CTPTSSYEQYF	TGCACCCCTACCAGCTCCTACGAGCAGTACTTC
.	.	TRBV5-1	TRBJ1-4	CASSLGMGNEKLFF	TGCGCCAGCAGCCTCGGGATGGGGAATGAAAAACTGTTTTTT
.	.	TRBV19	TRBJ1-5	CASSARQGERQPQHF	TGTGCCAGTAGTGCGAGGCAGGGAGAACGGCAACCCCAGCATTTT
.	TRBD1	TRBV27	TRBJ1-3	CASSATGQGARAYGNTIYF	TGTGCCAGCAGTGCTACGGGACAGGGGGCGAGGGCTTATGGAAACACCATATATTTT
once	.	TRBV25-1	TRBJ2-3	CASSELGERPSTDTQYF	TGTGCCAGCAGTGAACTCGGGGAACGGCCTAGCACAGATACGCAGTATTTT
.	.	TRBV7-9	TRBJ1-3	CASSRQGSGNTIYF	TGTGCCAGCAGCCGCCAGGGCTCTGGAAACACCATATATTTT
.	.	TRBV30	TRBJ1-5	CAWSHMGLQNQPQHF	TGTGCCTGGAGTCATATGGGCCTACAGAATCAGCCCCAGCATTTT
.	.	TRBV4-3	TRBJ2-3	CASSLGWADTQYF	TGCGCCAGCAGCCTCGGCTGGGCGGATACGCAGTATTTT
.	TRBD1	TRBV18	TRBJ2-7	CASSPSRTGIYEQYF	TGTGCCAGCTCACCATCACGGACAGGAATCTACGAGCAGTACTTC
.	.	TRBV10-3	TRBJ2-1	CAISEAGEDEQFF	TGTGCCATCAGTGAGGCGGGTGAGGATGAGCAGTTCTTC
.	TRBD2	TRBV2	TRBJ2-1	CASRKRTSGRNLPYNEQFF	TGTGCCAGCAGGAAAAGGACTAGCGGGAGGAACCTCCCCTACAATGAGCAGTTCTTC
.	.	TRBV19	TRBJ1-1	CAIHQGNRDTEAFF	TGTGCCATCCATCAGGGGAATAGGGACACTGAAGCTTTCTTT
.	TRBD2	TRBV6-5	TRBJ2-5	CASSNGGSGQETQYF	TGTGCCAGCAGTAATGGCGGGAGTGGGCAAGAGACCCAGTACTTC
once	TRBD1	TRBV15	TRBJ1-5	CATSGEGAGGIQPQHF	TGTGCCACCAGCGGCGAGGGGGCAGGGGGTATCCAGCCCCAGCATTTT
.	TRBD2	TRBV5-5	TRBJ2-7	CASSLGLASSYEQYF	TGTGCCAGCAGCTTGGGACTAGCGTCTTCCTACGAGCAGTACTTC
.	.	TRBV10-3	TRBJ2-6	CAISEDSSGANVLTF	TGTGCCATCAGTGAGGACAGTTCTGGGGCCAACGTCCTGACTTTC
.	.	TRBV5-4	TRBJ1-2	CASSRTGVNYGYTF	TGTGCCAGCAGCCGCACAGGTGTTAACTATGGCTACACCTTC
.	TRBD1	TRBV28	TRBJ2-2	CASSRQGFGELFF	TGTGCCAGCAGTCGACAGGGCTTCGGGGAGCTGTTTTTT
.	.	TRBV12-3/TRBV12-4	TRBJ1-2	CASSFIPSYGYTF	TGTGCCAGCAGTTTCATCCCCTCCTATGGCTACACCTTC
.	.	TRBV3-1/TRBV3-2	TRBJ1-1	CASSRRGITQAFF	TGTGCCAGCAGCCGTCGGGGAATAACTCAAGCTTTCTTT
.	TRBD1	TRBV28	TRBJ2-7	CASSPGNRGPYEQYF	TGTGCCAGCAGCCCCGGGAACAGGGGCCCCTACGAGCAGTACTTC
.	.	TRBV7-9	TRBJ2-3	CASSLETDTQYF	TGTGCCAGCAGCTTAGAAACAGATACGCAGTATTTT
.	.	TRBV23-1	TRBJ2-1	CASSRQLDGKIYNEQFF	TGCGCCAGCAGTCGGCAATTAGACGGAAAAATCTACAATGAGCAGTTCTTC
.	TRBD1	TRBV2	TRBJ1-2	CASSDETGDYGYTF	TGTGCCAGCAGTGATGAGACAGGGGATTATGGCTACACCTTC
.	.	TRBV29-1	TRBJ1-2	CSVEVGRFRGYTF	TGCAGCGTTGAAGTAGGCAGGTTCCGTGGCTACACCTTC
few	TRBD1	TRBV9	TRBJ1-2	CASSPRTGVHYGYTF	TGTGCCAGCAGCCCAAGGACAGGGGTTCACTATGGCTACACCTTC
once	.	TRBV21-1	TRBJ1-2	CARQDGGTF	TGTGCCCGTCAAGACGGCGGAACCTTC
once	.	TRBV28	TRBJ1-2	CASSLSAANYGYTF	TGTGCCAGCAGTTTAAGCGCTGCCAACTATGGCTACACCTTC
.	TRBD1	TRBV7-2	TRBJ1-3	CASRPGQGRSSGNTIYF	TGTGCCAGCAGGCCCGGACAGGGGCGAAGCTCTGGAAACACCATATATTTT
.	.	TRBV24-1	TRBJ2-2	CATSDPWGGSTGELFF	TGTGCCACCAGTGATCCCTGGGGAGGATCCACCGGGGAGCTGTTTTTT
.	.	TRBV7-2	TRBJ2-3	CASSPFTDTQYF	TGTGCCAGCAGCCCTTTCACAGATACGCAGTATTTT
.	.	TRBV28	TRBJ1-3	CASSSGSSGNTIYF	TGTGCCAGCAGTTCCGGGTCCTCTGGAAACACCATATATTTT
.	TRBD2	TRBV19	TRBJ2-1	CASSGWTSGGYNEQFF	TGTGCCAGTAGTGGTTGGACTAGCGGGGGTTACAATGAGCAGTTCTTC
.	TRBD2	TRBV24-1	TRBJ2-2	CATSQKEGLAGGFTGELFF	TGTGCCACCAGCCAGAAGGAAGGGCTAGCGGGAGGGTTCACCGGGGAGCTGTTTTTT
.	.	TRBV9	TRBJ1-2	CASSDPSYGYTF	TGTGCCAGCAGCGACCCGAGCTATGGCTACACCTTC
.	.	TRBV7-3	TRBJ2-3	CASSYQSGASTDTQYF	TGTGCCAGCAGCTACCAGTCTGGGGCTAGCACAGATACGCAGTATTTT
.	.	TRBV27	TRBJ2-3	CASSPFKRMHGTQYF	TGTGCCAGCAGCCCTTTTAAACGCATGCATGGTACGCAGTATTTT
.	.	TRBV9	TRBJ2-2	CASSPTGGALNTGELFF	TGTGCCAGCAGCCCCACAGGAGGGGCGCTTAACACCGGGGAGCTGTTTTTT
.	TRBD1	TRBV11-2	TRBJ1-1	CASSPGTGGRAFF	TGTGCCAGCAGCCCTGGGACAGGGGGCCGAGCTTTCTTT
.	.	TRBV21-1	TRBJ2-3	CASSKAPSRGTQYF	TGTGCCAGCAGCAAAGCACCTTCGCGAGGTACGCAGTATTTT
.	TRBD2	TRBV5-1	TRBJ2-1	CASSLEAGSENEQFF	TGCGCCAGCAGCTTGGAAGCGGGATCAGAGAATGAGCAGTTCTTC